This T cell receptor (beta chain) was identified during a study of blood T cell repertoires in COVID-19. Sequenced by immunoSEQ multiplex PCR; TCRdb stores in-frame clones only, minus some. The sample records around 220,000 clones, roughly 87% being singletons. J gave up 9 bases and V 5 bases, and 5 bases lay outside the gene matches. Germline CDR1 and CDR2: LGHDT and YNNKEL (reference sequence). This CDR3 region has 12 residues. The specimen was peripheral blood. The chain couples TRBV3-1 (or the pseudogene TRBV3-2) to TRBJ2-3, with 7 bases matching TRBD2. This clonotype was obtained from a man aged 40-49 years with active or convalescent COVID-19. This CDR3 reads CASSYHGGTQYF. As DNA, the CDR3 is TGTGCCAGCAGCTACCACGGGGGGACGCAGTATTTT.